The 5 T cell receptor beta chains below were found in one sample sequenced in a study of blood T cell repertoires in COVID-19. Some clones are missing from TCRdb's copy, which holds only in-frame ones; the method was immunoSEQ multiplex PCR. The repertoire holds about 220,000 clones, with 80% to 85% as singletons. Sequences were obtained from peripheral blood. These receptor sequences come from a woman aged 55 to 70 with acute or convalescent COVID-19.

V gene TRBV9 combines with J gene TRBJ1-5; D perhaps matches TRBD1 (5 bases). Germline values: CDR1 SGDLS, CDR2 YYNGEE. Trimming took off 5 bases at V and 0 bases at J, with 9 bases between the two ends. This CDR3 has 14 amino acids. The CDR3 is CASSTGYSNQPQHF. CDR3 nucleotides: TGTGCCAGCAGTACAGGTTATAGCAATCAGCCCCAGCATTTT.

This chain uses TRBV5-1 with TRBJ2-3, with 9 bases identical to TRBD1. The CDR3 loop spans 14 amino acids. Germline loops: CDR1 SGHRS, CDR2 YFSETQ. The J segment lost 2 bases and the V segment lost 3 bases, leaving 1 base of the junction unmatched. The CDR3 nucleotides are TGCGCCAGCAGCTACAGGGGGCCCACAGATACGCAGTATTTT. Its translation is CASSYRGPTDTQYF.

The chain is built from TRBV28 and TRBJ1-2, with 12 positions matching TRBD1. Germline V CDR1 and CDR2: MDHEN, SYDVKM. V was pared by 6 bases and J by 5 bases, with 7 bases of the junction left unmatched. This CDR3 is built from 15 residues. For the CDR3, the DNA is TGTGCCAGCAGCTCCGGGACAGGGGGCTTTTATGGCTACACCTTC. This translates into CASSSGTGGFYGYTF.

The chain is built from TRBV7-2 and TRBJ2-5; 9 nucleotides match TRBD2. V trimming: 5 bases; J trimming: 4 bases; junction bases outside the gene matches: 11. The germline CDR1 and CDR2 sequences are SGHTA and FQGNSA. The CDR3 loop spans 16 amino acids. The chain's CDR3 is CASSPGLAGSVETQYF. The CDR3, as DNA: TGTGCCAGCAGCCCCGGTCTAGCGGGGTCTGTAGAGACCCAGTACTTC.

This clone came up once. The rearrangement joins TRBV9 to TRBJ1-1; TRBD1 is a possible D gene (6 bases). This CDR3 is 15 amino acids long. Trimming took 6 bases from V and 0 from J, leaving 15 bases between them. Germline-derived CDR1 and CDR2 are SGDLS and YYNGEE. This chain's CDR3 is CASTKQGYMNTEAFF. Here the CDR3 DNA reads TGTGCCAGCACCAAACAGGGCTATATGAACACTGAAGCTTTCTTT.